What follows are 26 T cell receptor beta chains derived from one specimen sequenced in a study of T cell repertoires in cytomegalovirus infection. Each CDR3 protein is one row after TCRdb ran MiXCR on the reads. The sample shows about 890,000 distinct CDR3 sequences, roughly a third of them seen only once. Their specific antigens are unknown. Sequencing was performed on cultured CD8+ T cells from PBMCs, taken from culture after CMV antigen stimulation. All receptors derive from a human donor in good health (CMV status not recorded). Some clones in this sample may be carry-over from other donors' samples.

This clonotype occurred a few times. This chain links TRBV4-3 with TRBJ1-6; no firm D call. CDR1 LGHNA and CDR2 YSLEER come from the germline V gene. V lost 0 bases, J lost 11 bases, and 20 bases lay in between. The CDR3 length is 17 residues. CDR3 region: CASSQDRTGPDGAPLHF. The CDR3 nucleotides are TGCGCCAGCAGCCAAGATAGAACCGGACCTGACGGGGCACCCCTCCACTTT.

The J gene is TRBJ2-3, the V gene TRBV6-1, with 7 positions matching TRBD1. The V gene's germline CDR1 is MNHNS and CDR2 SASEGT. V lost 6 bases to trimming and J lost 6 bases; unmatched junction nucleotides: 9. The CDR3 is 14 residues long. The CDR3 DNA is TGTGCCAGCAGCCAGGACAGGCCTGGGGATACGCAGTATTTT. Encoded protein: CASSQDRPGDTQYF.

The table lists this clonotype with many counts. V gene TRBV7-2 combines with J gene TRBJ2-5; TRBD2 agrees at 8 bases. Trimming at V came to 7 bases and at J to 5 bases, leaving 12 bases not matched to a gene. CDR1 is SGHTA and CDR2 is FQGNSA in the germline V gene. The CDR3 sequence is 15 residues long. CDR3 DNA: TGTGCCAGCATCCCCGGGGGGGCCGATCCGGAGACCCAGTACTTC. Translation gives CASIPGGADPETQYF.

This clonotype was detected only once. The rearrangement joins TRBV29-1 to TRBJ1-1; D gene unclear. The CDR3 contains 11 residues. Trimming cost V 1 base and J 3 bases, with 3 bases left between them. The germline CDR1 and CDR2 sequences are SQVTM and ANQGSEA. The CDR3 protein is CSVEVDTEAFF. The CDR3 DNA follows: TGCAGCGTTGAAGTGGACACTGAAGCTTTCTTT.

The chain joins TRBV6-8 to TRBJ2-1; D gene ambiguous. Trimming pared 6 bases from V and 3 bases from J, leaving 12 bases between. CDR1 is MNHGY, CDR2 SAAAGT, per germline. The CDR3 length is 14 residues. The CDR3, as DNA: TGTGCCAGCAGCCCATTAAAGATCTACAATGAGCAGTTCTTC. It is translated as CASSPLKIYNEQFF.

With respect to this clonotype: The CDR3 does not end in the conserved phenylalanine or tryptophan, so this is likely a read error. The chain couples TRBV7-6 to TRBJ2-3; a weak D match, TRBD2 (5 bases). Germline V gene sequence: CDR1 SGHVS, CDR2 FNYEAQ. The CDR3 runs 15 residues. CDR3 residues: CASSPGLDSTDTQYL. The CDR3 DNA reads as TGTGCTAGCAGCCCCGGACTTGATAGCACAGATACGCAGTATTTA.

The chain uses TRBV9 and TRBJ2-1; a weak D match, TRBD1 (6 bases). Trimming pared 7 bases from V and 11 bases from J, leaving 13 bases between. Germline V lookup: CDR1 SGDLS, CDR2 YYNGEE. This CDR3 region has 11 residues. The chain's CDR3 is CASGGLRQQFF. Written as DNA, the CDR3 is TGTGCCAGCGGGGGCCTGCGACAGCAGTTCTTC.

The CDR3 region has the DNA TGTGCCAGCAGCCAAGAGTTGAACGGAGCCTACAATGAGCAGTTCTTC. Translated: CASSQELNGAYNEQFF. The chain uses TRBV3-1 and TRBJ2-1; D gene unclear. Trimming removed 0 bases from V and 2 bases from J, with 11 bases in between. Looked up from germline, CDR1 is LGHDT and CDR2 is YNNKEL (reference sequence). This CDR3 has 16 amino acids.

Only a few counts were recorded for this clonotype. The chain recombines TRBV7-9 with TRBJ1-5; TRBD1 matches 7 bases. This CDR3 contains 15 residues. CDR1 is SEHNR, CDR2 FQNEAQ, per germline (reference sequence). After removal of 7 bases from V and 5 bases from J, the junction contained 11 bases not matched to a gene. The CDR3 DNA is TGTGCCAGCACCCGAGCCGACAGGGCAGATCAGCCCCAGCATTTT. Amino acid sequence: CASTRADRADQPQHF.

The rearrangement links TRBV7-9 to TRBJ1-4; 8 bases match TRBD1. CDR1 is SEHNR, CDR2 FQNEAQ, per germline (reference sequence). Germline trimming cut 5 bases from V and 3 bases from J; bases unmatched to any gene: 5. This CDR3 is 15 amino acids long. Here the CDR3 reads CASSPPGQANEKLFF. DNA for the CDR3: TGTGCCAGCAGCCCCCCGGGACAGGCTAATGAAAAACTGTTTTTT.

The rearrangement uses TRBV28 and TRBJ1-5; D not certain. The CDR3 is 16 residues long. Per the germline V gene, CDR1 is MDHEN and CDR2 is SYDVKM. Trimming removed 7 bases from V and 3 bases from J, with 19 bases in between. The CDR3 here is CASINRWEGNNQPQHF. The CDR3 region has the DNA TGTGCCAGCATTAATAGGTGGGAAGGGAACAATCAGCCCCAGCATTTT.

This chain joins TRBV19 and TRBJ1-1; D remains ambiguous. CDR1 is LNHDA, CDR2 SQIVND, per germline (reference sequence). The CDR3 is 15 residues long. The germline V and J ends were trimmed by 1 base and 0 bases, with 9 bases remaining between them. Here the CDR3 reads CASSIGRAVNTEAFF. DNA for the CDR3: TGTGCCAGTAGTATAGGGCGGGCGGTGAACACTGAAGCTTTCTTT.

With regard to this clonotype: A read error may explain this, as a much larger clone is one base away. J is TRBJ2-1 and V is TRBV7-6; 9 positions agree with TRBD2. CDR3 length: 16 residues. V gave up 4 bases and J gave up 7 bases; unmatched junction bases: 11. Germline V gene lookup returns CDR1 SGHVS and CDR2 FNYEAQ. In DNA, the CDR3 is TGTGCCAGCAGCTCAGTGCGGCGGGGGGGCAGGAATGAGCAGTTCTTC. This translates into CASSSVRRGGRNEQFF.

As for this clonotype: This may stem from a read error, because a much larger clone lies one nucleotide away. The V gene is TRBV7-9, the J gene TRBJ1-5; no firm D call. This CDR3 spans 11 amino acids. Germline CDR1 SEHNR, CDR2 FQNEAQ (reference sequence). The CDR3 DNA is TGTGCTGGCTTGTCATGGCAGCCCCAGCATTTT. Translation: CAGLSWQPQHF.

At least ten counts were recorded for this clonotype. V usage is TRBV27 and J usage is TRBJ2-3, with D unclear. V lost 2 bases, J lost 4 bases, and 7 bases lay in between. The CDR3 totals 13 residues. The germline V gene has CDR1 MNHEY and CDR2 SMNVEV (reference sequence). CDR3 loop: CASSLVVSDTQYF. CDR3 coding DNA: TGTGCCAGCAGTTTAGTAGTTTCAGATACGCAGTATTTT.

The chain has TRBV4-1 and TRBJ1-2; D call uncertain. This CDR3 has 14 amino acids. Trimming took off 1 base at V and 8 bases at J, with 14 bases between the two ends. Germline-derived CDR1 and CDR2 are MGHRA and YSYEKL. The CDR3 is CASSQVTAGLGYTF. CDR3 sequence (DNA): TGCGCCAGCAGCCAAGTAACGGCAGGTTTAGGCTACACCTTC.

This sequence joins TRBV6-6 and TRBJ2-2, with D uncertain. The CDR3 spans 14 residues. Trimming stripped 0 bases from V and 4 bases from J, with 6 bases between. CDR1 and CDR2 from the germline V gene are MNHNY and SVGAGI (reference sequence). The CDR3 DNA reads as TGTGCCAGCAGTTACTCACACCCCACCGGGGAGCTGTTTTTT. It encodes CASSYSHPTGELFF.

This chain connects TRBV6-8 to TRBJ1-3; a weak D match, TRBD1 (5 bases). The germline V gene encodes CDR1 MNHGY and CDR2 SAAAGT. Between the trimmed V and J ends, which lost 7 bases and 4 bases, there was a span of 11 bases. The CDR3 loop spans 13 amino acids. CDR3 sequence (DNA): TGTGCCAGCACTCCAGGGATCGGAAACACCATATATTTT. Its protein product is CASTPGIGNTIYF.

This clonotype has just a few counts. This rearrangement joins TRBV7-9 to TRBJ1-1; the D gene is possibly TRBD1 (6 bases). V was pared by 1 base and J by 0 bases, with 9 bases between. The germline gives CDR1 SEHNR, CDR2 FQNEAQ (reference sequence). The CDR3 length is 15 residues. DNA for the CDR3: TGTGCCAGCAGCTTAGGGGGGGCGGTGAACACTGAAGCTTTCTTT. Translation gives CASSLGGAVNTEAFF.

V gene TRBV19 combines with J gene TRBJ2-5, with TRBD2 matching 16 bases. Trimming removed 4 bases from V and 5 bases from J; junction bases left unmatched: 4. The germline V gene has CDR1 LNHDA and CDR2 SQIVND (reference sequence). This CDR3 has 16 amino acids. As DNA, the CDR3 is TGTGCCAGTAGTAGGGGACTAGCGGGGGGGCGGGAGACCCAGTACTTC. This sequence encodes CASSRGLAGGRETQYF. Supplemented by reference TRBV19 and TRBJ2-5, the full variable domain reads DGGITQSPKYLFRKEGQNVTLSCEQNLNHDAMYWYRQDPGQGLRLIYYSQIVNDFQKGDIAEGYSVSREKKESFPLTVTSAQKNPTAFYLCASSRGLAGGRETQYFGPGTRLLVL.

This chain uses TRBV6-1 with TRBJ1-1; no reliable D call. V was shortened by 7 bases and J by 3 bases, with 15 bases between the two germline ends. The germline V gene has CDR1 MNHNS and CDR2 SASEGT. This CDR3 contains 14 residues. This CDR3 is CASTVQIRDTEAFF. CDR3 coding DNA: TGTGCCAGCACCGTACAGATTCGGGACACTGAAGCTTTCTTT.

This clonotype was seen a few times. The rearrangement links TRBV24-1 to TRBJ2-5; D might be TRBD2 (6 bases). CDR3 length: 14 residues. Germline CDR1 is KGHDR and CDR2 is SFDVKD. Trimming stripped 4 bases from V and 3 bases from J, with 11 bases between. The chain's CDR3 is CATSDAGREETQYF. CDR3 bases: TGTGCCACCAGTGACGCGGGGCGAGAAGAGACCCAGTACTTC.

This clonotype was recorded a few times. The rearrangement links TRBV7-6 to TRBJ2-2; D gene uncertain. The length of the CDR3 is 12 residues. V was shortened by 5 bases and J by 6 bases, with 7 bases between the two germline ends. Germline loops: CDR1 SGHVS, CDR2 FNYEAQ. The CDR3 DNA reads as TGTGCCAGCAGCCGCCACCCCGGGGAGCTGTTTTTT. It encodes CASSRHPGELFF.

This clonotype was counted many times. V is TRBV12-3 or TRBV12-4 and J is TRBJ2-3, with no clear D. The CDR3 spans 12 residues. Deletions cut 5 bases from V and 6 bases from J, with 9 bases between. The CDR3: CASSPGSDTQYF. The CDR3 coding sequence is TGTGCCAGCAGTCCCGGATCGGATACGCAGTATTTT.

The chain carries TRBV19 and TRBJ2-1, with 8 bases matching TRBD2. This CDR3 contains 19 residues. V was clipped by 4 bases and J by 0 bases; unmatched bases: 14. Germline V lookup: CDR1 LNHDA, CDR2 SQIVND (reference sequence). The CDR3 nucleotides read TGTGCCAGTAGTACCATCCGGCGCGTAGCGGGGAGCTCCTACAATGAGCAGTTCTTC. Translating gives CASSTIRRVAGSSYNEQFF.

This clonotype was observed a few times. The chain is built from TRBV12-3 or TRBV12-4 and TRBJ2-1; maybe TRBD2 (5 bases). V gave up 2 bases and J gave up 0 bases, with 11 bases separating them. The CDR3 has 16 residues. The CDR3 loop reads CASSLPGLSSYNEQFF. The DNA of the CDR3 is TGTGCCAGCAGTTTACCCGGACTTAGCTCCTACAATGAGCAGTTCTTC.